The clone carrying this T cell receptor (beta chain) came up many times. The antigen is not known. The sample belongs to a study of identical twins. V was pared by 0 bases and J by 7 bases, with 8 bases of the junction left unmatched. Germline CDR1 and CDR2: SGHRS and YFSETQ. This CDR3 is built from 16 residues. Findings and caveats of the study: Alpha sequences out of frame and shared by twins had excess low generation probability.

TCRdb recomputed calls from the 5' RACE reads with MiXCR, one row per CDR3 protein. Of 1.5 million to 2 million distinct CDR3 sequences detected, around 29% appear once; the ten largest clones hold about 0.27%. The TCR sequence derives from a newborn girl in good health. The V and J genes are TRBV5-1 and TRBJ2-1; 9 bases are a match to TRBD1. Sequenced material: cord blood. For the CDR3, the DNA is TGCGCCAGCAGCTTGGTTCCGGGACAGGGTAATAATGAGCAGTTCTTC. Protein sequence: CASSLVPGQGNNEQFF.